The T cell receptor (beta chain) under discussion was sequenced for a study of blood T cell repertoires in COVID-19 (dated by TCRdb to between 2020 and 2021). Concerning the study at large: The collaborator samples originated in the United States, Italy and Spain and spanned the acute and convalescent phases of COVID-19. A freely available public database, intended as a resource for researchers studying the immune response to SARS-CoV-2, is where the repertoires were released. The material from the prospective study consisted of cDNA or gDNA derived from T cells, B-cell-depleted T cells, or PBMCs. Where available, HLA class I and class II types were obtained from metadata supplied by the sample provider rather than from assay-based typing. Samples were obtained from the ongoing ImmuneRACE study (first 160 participants) and from about 1,300 subjects provided by 6 global collaborators. Nearly every sample came with metadata listing a de-identified subject ID, COVID-19 status, age in years and sex. The dataset comprised deeply sampled blood TCRbeta repertoires from subjects exposed to, actively infected with, or recovered from COVID-19. Broader findings and caveats from the paper: How much clinical and demographic metadata was included differed by source and by participant, and the metadata was provided uncurated.

The immunoSEQ Assay, a bias-controlled multiplex PCR, was used to amplify TCRbeta CDR3 regions from genomic DNA. On the authors' methods: The number of nucleated cells in each sample was estimated from the amplification of reference gene primers within the assay. To quantify the absolute abundance of each unique TCRbeta CDR3 rearrangement, sequence reads were collapsed and filtered. For each sample, productive Simpson clonality was calculated as the square root of Simpson's diversity index over productive rearrangements. Here the immuneACCESS table is served through TCRdb, limited to in-frame sequences with V and J called. Missing clones are a known gap in these copies; in checked studies unresolved V genes cover under half, and the rest lacks a known reason. The V and J calls and clone size were taken over from that table, and D and trimming were inferred from the DNA. The sample table shows roughly 400,000 clones, and around 87% are seen once. The leading ten clones occupy about 2.3% of the sample.

At one collaborating source in Seattle, patients were enrolled during active infection and were followed longitudinally through the course of disease. Whole blood was collected in K2EDTA tubes by collaborating institutions according to the institutions' own protocols. Collaborator samples were shipped for TCRbeta analysis as frozen whole blood, isolated PBMCs, or DNA extracted from either sample type. With regard to this clone: Its antigen is still unknown. One base away there is no much larger clone; base qualities are not given.

Spanning cysteine to phenylalanine, the CDR3 consists of 16 amino acids. Of the read, only the CDR3 DNA is kept; its 48 bases are in frame from base 1. V has 1 base trimmed and J has 4 bases trimmed; junction bases matching no gene number 10. CDR1 and CDR2, looked up from the germline V gene (reference sequence), are SGHKS and YYEKEE. Sequenced material: peripheral blood. The sequence links TRBV5-5 to TRBJ2-5; a stretch of 7 junction bases matches TRBD2. This TCR was sampled from a woman aged 55 to 70 with COVID-19, enrolled during active disease. The sequenced DNA is TGTGCCAGCAGCTTGTGGGGGTCAGCTAGCGGAGAGACCCAGTACTTC. This encodes CASSLWGSASGETQYF.